The 28 T cell receptor beta chains below were found in one sample sequenced in a study of T cells after yellow fever vaccination (dated by TCRdb to the late 2010s). This specimen's treatment or condition label, interpreted: live attenuated yellow fever vaccine strain. Libraries were built with 5' RACE. The data were produced on an Illumina HiSeq 2500. TCRdb trimmed the raw reads at Q25, called clones with MiXCR and kept productive beta chains. Records with the same CDR3 protein are collapsed into one entry carrying the most frequent genes and DNA. The sample data list 110,000 or so distinct CDR3 sequences, and roughly 7.9% of these were observed just once. Jointly, the top ten make up roughly 2.5% of the sample. The specimen comprised CD4+ T cells sorted from PBMCs, sampled about 41 days after the first yellow fever vaccination. Receptor source: a young man who received the YFV17D yellow fever vaccine.

This clonotype was detected many times. The chain is built from TRBV5-1 and TRBJ1-2; the D gene is possibly TRBD1 (5 bases). This CDR3 has 15 residues. Germline CDR1 reads SGHRS; CDR2 reads YFSETQ. Trimming cost V 1 base and J 2 bases, with 12 bases left between them. The CDR3 loop is CASSLFGGPNYGYTF. DNA of the CDR3: TGCGCCAGCAGCTTGTTTGGGGGACCGAACTATGGCTACACCTTC.

This clonotype was detected many times. The chain recombines TRBV12-3 or TRBV12-4 with TRBJ2-7; D gene uncertain. The CDR3 has 13 amino acids. V dropped 1 base and J dropped 5 bases, with 9 bases sitting between them. The CDR3 here is CASSLGESDEQYV. DNA for the CDR3: TGTGCCAGCAGTTTAGGCGAGTCCGACGAGCAGTACGTC.

The table lists this clonotype with many counts. This sequence joins TRBV6-1 and TRBJ2-2; D uncertain. Germline V gene lookup returns CDR1 MNHNS and CDR2 SASEGT. Trimming pared 5 bases from V and 1 base from J, leaving 11 bases between. CDR3 length: 15 amino acids. The CDR3 sequence is CASSPAYLNTGELFF. Here the CDR3 DNA reads TGTGCCAGCAGTCCAGCATATTTGAACACCGGGGAGCTGTTTTTT.

The chain has TRBV7-2 and TRBJ2-5; 7 positions agree with TRBD2. CDR3 length: 13 residues. The V segment lost 4 bases and the J segment 5 bases; nucleotides outside the gene matches: 4. Germline CDR1 and CDR2: SGHTA and FQGNSA. The CDR3 spells CASSSLAMETQYF. CDR3 DNA: TGTGCCAGCAGCTCACTAGCGATGGAGACCCAGTACTTC.

This clonotype was counted ten times or more. CDR3 coding DNA: TGCAGTGCCCTCGAGGGCGGAAGCTCCTACGAGCAGTACTTC. This encodes CSALEGGSSYEQYF. This rearrangement joins TRBV20-1 to TRBJ2-7; a weak D match, TRBD2 (5 bases). The germline V and J ends were trimmed by 6 bases and 0 bases, with 15 bases remaining between them. The CDR3 runs to 14 residues. Germline CDR1 DFQATT, CDR2 SNEGSKA (reference sequence).

This clonotype appeared many times. The chain has TRBV12-3 or TRBV12-4 and TRBJ2-5; D is unresolved. CDR3 length: 14 residues. V lost 3 bases to trimming and J lost 2 bases, with 10 bases between them. The DNA of the CDR3 is TGTGCCAGCAGTTTTGGTGTTAGACAAGAGACCCAGTACTTC. Amino acids: CASSFGVRQETQYF.

This clonotype was recorded many times. J is TRBJ2-1 and V is TRBV11-2; 9 nucleotides align to TRBD1. There are 17 residues in the CDR3. Losses at the gene ends were 3 bases for V and 3 bases for J; bases not matched to a gene: 9. Germline V gene data show CDR1 as SGHAT and CDR2 as FQNNGV. CDR3 residues: CASSLAGTGWGYNEQFF. CDR3 bases: TGTGCCAGCAGCTTGGCAGGGACAGGGTGGGGCTACAATGAGCAGTTCTTC.

This clonotype showed up just a few times. V and J are TRBV7-2 and TRBJ2-7; TRBD1 might be the D (6 bases). This CDR3 spans 14 amino acids. The V gene's germline CDR1 is SGHTA and CDR2 FQGNSA. The ends were cut back, 2 bases at V and 0 bases at J, with 8 bases in the middle. The CDR3 protein is CASSLQGSSYEQYV. The CDR3 DNA reads TGTGCCAGCAGCTTACAGGGGAGCTCCTACGAGCAGTACGTC.

This clonotype was seen many times. The chain uses TRBV28 and TRBJ1-6, with no clear D. CDR1 MDHEN and CDR2 SYDVKM come from the germline V gene. CDR3 length: 16 residues. V gave up 4 bases and J gave up 5 bases, with 15 bases separating them. The CDR3 sequence: CASSSLNGHNNSPLHF. CDR3 sequence (DNA): TGTGCCAGCAGTTCCCTCAACGGGCATAATAATTCACCCCTCCACTTT.

The chain joins TRBV7-8 to TRBJ2-3, with 7 bases aligning to TRBD2. This CDR3 has 16 amino acids. Germline CDR1 is SGHVS and CDR2 is FQNEAQ. With 5 bases clipped from V and 2 bases from J, the junction kept 10 bases outside the gene matches. The CDR3 reads CASSPGASGFTDTQYF. For the CDR3, the DNA is TGTGCCAGCAGCCCCGGGGCTAGCGGTTTCACAGATACGCAGTATTTT.

In this sample, this clonotype turned up many times. The chain combines TRBV20-1 with TRBJ2-3; maybe TRBD1 (5 bases). Per germline, CDR1 DFQATT and CDR2 SNEGSKA (reference sequence). This CDR3 is built from 14 residues. Trimming removed 5 bases at V and 1 base at J, with 13 bases between. The CDR3 nucleotides read TGCAGTGCTGATCCCCAGGGCCGCACAGATACGCAGTATTTT. Protein sequence: CSADPQGRTDTQYF.

At least ten counts were recorded for this clonotype. This chain connects TRBV28 to TRBJ2-5; 8 bases agree with TRBD2. The CDR3 covers 15 residues. Germline CDR1 and CDR2: MDHEN and SYDVKM. V was pared by 6 bases and J by 0 bases, with 6 bases of the junction left unmatched. The CDR3 protein is CASRRASGYQETQYF. For the CDR3, the DNA is TGTGCCAGCAGGAGGGCTAGCGGGTACCAAGAGACCCAGTACTTC. Full variable domain (remainder filled in from reference TRBV28 and TRBJ2-5): DVKVTQSSRYLVKRTGEKVFLECVQDMDHENMFWYRQDPGLGLRLIYFSYDVKMKEKGDIPEGYSVSREKKERFSLILESASTNQTSMYLCASRRASGYQETQYFGPGTRLLVL.

The chain carries TRBV28 and TRBJ2-2; 10 positions match TRBD1. This CDR3 has 16 amino acids. The germline gives CDR1 MDHEN, CDR2 SYDVKM. The V gene end was trimmed by 6 bases and the J gene end by 8 bases; junction bases not matched to a gene: 12. The CDR3, as DNA: TGTGCCAGCAGCCGCTATGACAGGGGGCGTTCAGGGGAGCTGTTTTTT. It is translated as CASSRYDRGRSGELFF.

This clonotype was seen a few times. The V gene is TRBV5-1, the J gene TRBJ2-7; D possibly uses TRBD1 or TRBD2 (5 bases each). V lost 0 bases and J lost 5, with 15 bases in between. The CDR3 has 15 residues. The V gene's germline CDR1 is SGHRS and CDR2 YFSETQ. CDR3 in amino acids: CASSLGDGAGNEQYV. The CDR3 DNA follows: TGCGCCAGCAGCTTGGGGGACGGAGCCGGAAACGAGCAGTACGTC.

This clonotype has at least ten counts. The chain combines TRBV5-1 with TRBJ2-5; TRBD1 is a possible D gene (6 bases). Trimming removed 4 bases at V and 1 base at J, with 11 bases between. This CDR3 contains 14 residues. The V gene's germline CDR1 is SGHRS and CDR2 YFSETQ. Written as DNA, the CDR3 is TGCGCCAGCAGCCCCGGGACAAGCCAAGAGACCCAGTACTTC. It translates to CASSPGTSQETQYF.

At least ten counts were recorded for this clonotype. V usage is TRBV7-8 and J usage is TRBJ2-3; D unresolved. Germline V gene lookup returns CDR1 SGHVS and CDR2 FQNEAQ. The CDR3 is made up of 17 amino acids. V was clipped by 1 base and J by 2 bases, with 16 bases between them. The chain's CDR3 is CASSLETPYLITDTQYF. Written as DNA, the CDR3 is TGTGCCAGCAGCTTAGAAACACCTTACCTTATCACAGATACGCAGTATTTT.

This clonotype was recorded at least ten times. The chain uses TRBV5-1 and TRBJ2-2, with D maybe TRBD1 (6 bases). CDR1 is SGHRS, CDR2 YFSETQ, per germline. V gave up 2 bases and J gave up 6 bases, with 11 bases separating them. This CDR3 contains 14 residues. The CDR3 DNA reads TGCGCCAGCAGCTTCCAACAGGGTTCCGGGGAGCTGTTTTTT. Encoded protein: CASSFQQGSGELFF.

The rearrangement joins TRBV3-1 to TRBJ1-2; tentative D call: TRBD1 (5 bases). V dropped 4 bases and J dropped 8 bases, with 17 bases sitting between them. The CDR3 consists of 14 residues. The V gene's germline CDR1 is LGHDT and CDR2 YNNKEL (reference sequence). The CDR3 region is CASSPHGGVSGYTF. In DNA form, the CDR3 reads TGTGCCAGCAGCCCCCACGGGGGGGTATCCGGCTACACCTTC.

This clonotype was seen many times. J is TRBJ1-5 and V is TRBV3-1, with 12 bases that match TRBD1. V shed 5 bases, J shed 7 bases, and the junction held 6 bases outside the gene matches. CDR1 is LGHDT, CDR2 YNNKEL, per germline (reference sequence). The CDR3 has 15 residues. This CDR3 reads CASSWGQGARQPQHF. The CDR3 DNA reads TGTGCCAGCAGCTGGGGACAGGGGGCGAGGCAGCCCCAGCATTTT. The variable domain in full, completed from reference TRBV3-1 and TRBJ1-5, reads DTAVSQTPKYLVTQMGNDKSIKCEQNLGHDTMYWYKQDSKKFLKIMFSYNNKELIINETVPNRFSPKSPDKAHLNLHINSLELGDSAVYFCASSWGQGARQPQHFGDGTRLSIL.

The sample holds many counts of this clonotype. The V and J genes are TRBV5-1 and TRBJ2-1; 13 bases map to TRBD2. Germline CDR1 and CDR2: SGHRS and YFSETQ. CDR3 length equals 19 residues. V dropped 4 bases and J dropped 3; count of bases not matched to a gene: 13. The CDR3 DNA follows: TGCGCCAGCAGCCCAAGACTAGCGGGGGGTCACCCGGTCTACAATGAGCAGTTCTTC. Residues: CASSPRLAGGHPVYNEQFF.

The chain is built from TRBV5-1 and TRBJ2-5; 8 positions agree with TRBD2. Germline assignment: CDR1 SGHRS and CDR2 YFSETQ. After removal of 0 bases from V and 5 bases from J, the junction contained 12 bases not matched to a gene. The CDR3 spans 17 residues. The CDR3 coding sequence is TGCGCCAGCAGCTTGGGGAGTAGCGGGGCCACCCGGGAGACCCAGTACTTC. Translating it yields CASSLGSSGATRETQYF.

There are many counts of this clonotype. V is TRBV6-5 and J is TRBJ1-5, with 10 positions matching TRBD1. Germline-derived CDR1 and CDR2 are MNHEY and SVGAGI. The CDR3 extends over 19 amino acids. Unmatched junction bases numbered 12, after V lost 2 bases and J lost 2 bases. The CDR3 region has the DNA TGTGCCAGCAGTTACGTTGGGACAGGGGTACTAGCTGGCAATCAGCCCCAGCATTTT. Translated, it gives CASSYVGTGVLAGNQPQHF.

At least ten counts were recorded for this clonotype. V and J are TRBV18 and TRBJ2-3, with TRBD2 matching over 7 bases. V lost 3 bases and J lost 0; bases outside the gene matches: 9. CDR3 length equals 17 residues. In germline, CDR1 is KGHSH, CDR2 LQKENI. The CDR3 region is CASSPLTSATSTDTQYF. As DNA, the CDR3 is TGTGCCAGCTCACCCCTTACTAGCGCCACTAGCACAGATACGCAGTATTTT.

In this sample, this clonotype turned up many times. This chain links TRBV12-3 or TRBV12-4 with TRBJ2-1, with D possibly being TRBD2 (6 bases). Trimming cost V 5 bases and J 7 bases, with 18 bases left between them. The CDR3 totals 15 residues. The CDR3 region has the DNA TGTGCCAGCAGTCTCCCCTTGACTAGAACAAATGAGCAGTTCTTC. It specifies CASSLPLTRTNEQFF.

The V and J genes are TRBV21-1 and TRBJ2-7; the table's TRBD1 call for D was not verified on the DNA. TRBV21-1 is a recognized pseudogene. CDR3 length equals 15 residues. CDR3 protein: CASSKDSTGYYEQYF. CDR3 in DNA: TGTGCCAGCAGCAAAGATTCCACAGGGTACTACGAGCAGTACTTC.

The rearrangement links TRBV5-6 to TRBJ2-1; 7 bases align to TRBD1. This CDR3 is built from 16 residues. V gave up 3 bases and J gave up 8 bases; unmatched junction bases: 14. In germline, CDR1 is SGHDT, CDR2 YYEEEE. The CDR3 nucleotides read TGTGCCAGCAGCTCAACCAAGGGGGCCAGGGGGTATGAGCAGTTCTTC. It encodes CASSSTKGARGYEQFF. Looking up the rest from reference TRBV5-6 and TRBJ2-1 gives the full variable domain: DAGVTQSPTHLIKTRGQQVTLRCSPKSGHDTVSWYQQALGQGPQFIFQYYEEEERQRGNFPDRFSGHQFPNYSSELNVNALLLGDSALYLCASSSTKGARGYEQFFGPGTRLTVL.

The gene calls are TRBV20-1 and TRBJ1-5, with 9 bases identical to TRBD1. In germline, CDR1 is DFQATT, CDR2 SNEGSKA (reference sequence). CDR3 size: 16 residues. The CDR3 is CTAHRPGTGINQPQHF. The DNA for the CDR3 is TGCACTGCCCACAGACCCGGGACAGGGATCAATCAGCCCCAGCATTTT.

This clonotype was seen at least ten times. The DNA for the CDR3 is TGCAGTGCTAGAGATGGAAGGGAAATGAACACTGAAGCTTTCTTT. Amino acid sequence: CSARDGREMNTEAFF. This rearrangement joins TRBV20-1 to TRBJ1-1; no reliable D call. Deletions cut 0 bases from V and 0 bases from J, with 11 bases between. The CDR3 runs 15 residues. Per the germline V gene, CDR1 is DFQATT and CDR2 is SNEGSKA (reference sequence).